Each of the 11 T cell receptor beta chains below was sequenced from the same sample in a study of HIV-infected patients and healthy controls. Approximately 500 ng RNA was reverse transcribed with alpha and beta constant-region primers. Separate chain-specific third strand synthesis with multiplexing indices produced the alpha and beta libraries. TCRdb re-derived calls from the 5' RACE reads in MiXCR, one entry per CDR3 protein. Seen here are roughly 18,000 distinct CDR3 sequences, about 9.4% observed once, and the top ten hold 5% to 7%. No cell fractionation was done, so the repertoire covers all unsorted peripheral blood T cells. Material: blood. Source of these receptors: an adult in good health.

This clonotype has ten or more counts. The CDR3 loop is CASSENVELGEAFF. CDR3 DNA: TGTGCCAGCAGTGAAAATGTGGAATTGGGTGAAGCTTTCTTT. This chain uses TRBV6-1 with TRBJ1-1; D gene ambiguous. Germline CDR1 and CDR2: MNHNS and SASEGT. The length of the CDR3 is 14 residues. Trimming shortened V by 2 bases and J by 7 bases, and 14 bases separated the two germline ends.

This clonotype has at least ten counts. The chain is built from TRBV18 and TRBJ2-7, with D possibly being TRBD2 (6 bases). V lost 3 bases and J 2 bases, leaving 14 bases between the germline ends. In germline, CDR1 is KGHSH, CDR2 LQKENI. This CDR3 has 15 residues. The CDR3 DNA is TGTGCCAGCTCACCGGGCGGGACTCTTACCTACGAGCAGTACTTC. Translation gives CASSPGGTLTYEQYF.

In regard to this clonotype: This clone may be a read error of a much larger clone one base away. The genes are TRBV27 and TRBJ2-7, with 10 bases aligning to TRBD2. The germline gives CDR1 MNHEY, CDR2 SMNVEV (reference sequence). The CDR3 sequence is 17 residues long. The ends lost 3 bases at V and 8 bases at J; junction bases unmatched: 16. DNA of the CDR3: TGTGCCAGCAGTTTTATCCCCCCCGGACTAGCGGAATACAAGCAGTACTTC. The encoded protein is CASSFIPPGLAEYKQYF.

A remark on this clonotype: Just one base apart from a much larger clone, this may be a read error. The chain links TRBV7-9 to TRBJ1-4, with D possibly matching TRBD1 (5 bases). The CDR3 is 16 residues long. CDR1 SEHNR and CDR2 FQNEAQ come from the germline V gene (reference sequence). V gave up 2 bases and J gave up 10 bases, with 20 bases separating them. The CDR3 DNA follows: TGTGCCAGCAGCTTACGGTTAGGGAGGCAGGGTGGAAAACTGTTTTTT. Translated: CASSLRLGRQGGKLFF. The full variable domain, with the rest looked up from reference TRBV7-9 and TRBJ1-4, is DTGVSQNPRHKITKRGQNVTFRCDPISEHNRLYWYRQTLGQGPEFLTYFQNEAQLEKSRLLSDRFSAERPKGSFSTLEIQRTEQGDSAMYLCASSLRLGRQGGKLFFGSGTQLSVL.

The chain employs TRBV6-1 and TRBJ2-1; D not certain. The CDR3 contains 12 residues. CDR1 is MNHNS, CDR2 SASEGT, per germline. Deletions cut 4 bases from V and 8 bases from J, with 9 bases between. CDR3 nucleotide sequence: TGTGCCAGCAGTGGGCCCTGGGATGAGCAGTTCTTC. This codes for CASSGPWDEQFF.

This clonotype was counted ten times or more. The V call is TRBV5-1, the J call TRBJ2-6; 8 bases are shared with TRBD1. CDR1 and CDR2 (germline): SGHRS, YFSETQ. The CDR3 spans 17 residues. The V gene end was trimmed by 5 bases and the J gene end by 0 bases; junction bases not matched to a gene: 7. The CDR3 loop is CASRRGQALSGANVLTF. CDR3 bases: TGCGCCAGCAGGCGGGGACAGGCCCTCTCTGGGGCCAACGTCCTGACTTTC.

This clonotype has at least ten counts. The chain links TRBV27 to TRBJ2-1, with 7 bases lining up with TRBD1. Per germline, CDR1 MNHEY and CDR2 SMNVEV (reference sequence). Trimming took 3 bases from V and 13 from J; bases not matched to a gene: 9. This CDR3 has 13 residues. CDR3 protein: CASSLLGTERQFF. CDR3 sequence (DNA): TGTGCCAGCAGTTTGCTAGGGACAGAGAGACAGTTCTTC.

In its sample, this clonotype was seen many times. CDR3 loop: CSAGASVRAEQYF. The CDR3 coding sequence is TGCAGCGCCGGGGCTAGCGTGAGAGCCGAGCAGTACTTC. V usage is TRBV29-1 and J usage is TRBJ2-7; tentatively, D is TRBD2 (6 bases). This CDR3 contains 13 residues. The germline gives CDR1 SQVTM, CDR2 ANQGSEA. Trimming took off 7 bases at V and 6 bases at J, with 19 bases between the two ends.

The chain's CDR3 is CASSQGGREAFF. As DNA, the CDR3 is TGTGCCAGCAGCCAAGGGGGCAGGGAAGCTTTCTTT. V gene TRBV6-1 combines with J gene TRBJ1-1; TRBD1 matches 7 bases. The CDR3 runs 12 residues. Trimming cost V 6 bases and J 8 bases; bases outside gene matches: 6. Germline V CDR1 and CDR2: MNHNS, SASEGT.

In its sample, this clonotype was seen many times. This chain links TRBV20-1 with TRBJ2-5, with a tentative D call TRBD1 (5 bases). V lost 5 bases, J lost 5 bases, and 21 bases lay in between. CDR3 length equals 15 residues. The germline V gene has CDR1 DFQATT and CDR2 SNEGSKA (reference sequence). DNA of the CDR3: TGCAGTGCTGCCGACTTCGGGCCTAAGGGGGAGACCCAGTACTTC. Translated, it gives CSAADFGPKGETQYF.

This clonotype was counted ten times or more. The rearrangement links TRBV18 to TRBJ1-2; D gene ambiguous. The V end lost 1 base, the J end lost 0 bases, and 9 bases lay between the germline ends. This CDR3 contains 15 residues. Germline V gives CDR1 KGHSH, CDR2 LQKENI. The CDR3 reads CASSPRTDANYGYTF. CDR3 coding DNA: TGTGCCAGCTCACCACGGACGGACGCTAACTATGGCTACACCTTC.